This TCR beta chain was captured in a study of T-cell memory formation after mild COVID-19. Only a few counts were recorded for this clonotype. TCRdb re-analysed the 5' RACE reads in MiXCR, keeping a single row per CDR3 protein. This sample carries roughly 510,000 distinct CDR3 sequences, 15% to 20% of them seen once, and the ten largest clones take just over 8%. CDR1 and CDR2 from the germline V gene are LNHNV and YYDKDF (reference sequence). V shed 5 bases and J shed 3 bases, with 13 bases lying between them. The CDR3 has 15 amino acids. This TCR derives from an adult woman who had mild COVID-19 (a few samples of this study predate the infection). Cell type and time point are not known. Sequenced material: PBMCs or a T cell subset sorted from them (not recorded which). The chain recombines TRBV15 with TRBJ2-2, with a possible D match to TRBD1 (7 bases). CDR3 protein: CATSSQGRHTGELFF. CDR3 coding DNA: TGTGCCACCAGCTCACAGGGGAGGCACACCGGGGAGCTGTTTTTT.